This T cell receptor (beta chain) was observed in a study of shared clonotypes between healthy human individuals (TCRdb year 2020). In the study overall: Two women and three men aged 18 to 49 years were included in the cohort. Different laboratories and diverse techniques were used to prepare libraries and sequence TCR repertoires, to increase sequencing depth and limit assay-specific biases. Per donor, leukapheresis produced somewhere between about 0.85 and 9.5 billion PBMCs. Blood TCR repertoires of five healthy adults were deeply sequenced to estimate repertoire size and the extent of clonotype sharing between individuals. For each donor, CD4 naive and CD4 memory were each given three plates, CD8 naive was given two plates, and CD8 memory was given one plate. The study at large found these results: Compared with non-shared clonotypes, clonotypes shared by all four sorted-subset donors had higher generation probabilities. Only blood was sampled, and tissue TCR repertoires likely differ from those in blood. Naive subsets generally had larger estimated clonotype richness than memory subsets did. When several donors were compared, the shared fraction of clonotypes was about 5% for naive CD4, approximately 3.5% for naive CD8, 2% to 2.5% for memory CD4, and roughly 0.4% for memory CD8. Pairwise subsampling led to the expectation that sequencing depth would affect the degree of clonotype sharing among donors. Incomplete sequencing was indicated by rarefaction of sorted-subset datasets, despite the large sequencing depth. Because the study included a small number of donors, the genetic and exposure-history diversity represented was limited.

CD8 naive samples were obtained by positive selection for CCR7 among CD45RO-negative cells, yielding a CD45RA+CCR7+ population from which TemRA cells were excluded. The donors were healthy, HIV-negative adults who had no recently reported acute infections or vaccinations. Every donor was a Caucasian adult living in Nashville, Tennessee, USA. Blood was collected by leukapheresis, and PBMCs were isolated by Ficoll-Histopaque density gradient centrifugation and then cryopreserved in liquid nitrogen vapor phase. Purity and quantity of every magnetically sorted T cell population were checked by analytical flow cytometry. Genomic DNA was isolated from every sorted fraction and measured by UV absorbance on a Nanodrop 2000c. Using the deep immunoSEQ assay, TCR CDR3 regions were amplified from genomic DNA by multiplex PCR. Genomic DNA extracted from each cell subset was distributed evenly over all wells of several immunoSEQ 96-well plates, and each plate served as one replicate. For sorted subsets, each replicate PCR was loaded with 200 ng genomic DNA, equivalent to 30,000 to 35,000 T cell genomes. Purified libraries were measured with a Qubit 3.0 fluorometer, size-checked on a Bioanalyzer 2100, and measured again with the KAPA Library Quantification kit. A separate single-read 150-cycle Illumina NextSeq 550 flow cell was used to sequence each immunoSEQ 96-well plate. On the study's bioinformatics: Because only junctional sequences without quality scores were contained in the immunoSEQ output, filtering matching that applied to full-length reads could not be performed. Sequences were annotated with PyIR, a Python wrapper for IgBLAST v1.9, and V/J genes and CDR3 were assigned using IMGT germline references. Any read was removed if the V/J assignment was weak (E-value above 1e-6), the CDR3 was missing, or the read contained stop codons, out-of-frame junctions, or ambiguous translated residues. V3J clonotypes were defined as sequences sharing the same inferred V gene, J gene, and CDR3 amino acid sequence. To compute the percentage overlap between repertoires, the number of shared unique clonotypes was divided by the size of the smaller repertoire. RTK rarefaction, the Chao1 estimator, and Recon v2.1 estimates of unobserved clonotypes were used to assess repertoire richness. Generation probabilities were computed with OLGA for all TCRbeta clonotypes obtained by the gDNA method from several donors. Here the immuneACCESS table is served through TCRdb, limited to in-frame sequences with V and J called. Missing clones are a known gap in these copies; in checked studies unresolved V genes cover under half, and the rest lacks a known reason. The V and J calls and clone size are taken from that table; D and trimming were inferred from the DNA. For this sample there are 1.5 million to 2.5 million clones; just under 95% appear just once. The ten largest clones capture 0.9% to 1.5% of the sample.

Regarding this clone: What this receptor recognizes is not known. The input lacks base qualities; no much larger clone sits a single base away.

This TCR derives from a man aged 18-30 years in good health. The sequenced material came from naive CD8+ T cells sorted from blood. The cell subset or site label on this specimen signifies: CD45RA+CCR7+.

CDR3 loop: CASSLGGPVPVWAGELFF. The nucleotides are TGTGCCAGCAGCTTAGGGGGGCCGGTGCCGGTTTGGGCCGGGGAGCTGTTTTTT. The chain employs TRBV11-3 and TRBJ2-2; TRBD1 could be the D gene, as 6 bases match. Including the terminal cysteine and phenylalanine, the CDR3 comprises 18 residues. The entry retains the CDR3 DNA only, 54 bases that are in frame from base 1. V loses 1 base, J loses 6 bases, and the germline ends lie 21 bases apart. The germline V gene provides CDR1 SGHNT and CDR2 YENEEA.